Each of the 21 T cell receptor beta chains below was sequenced from the same sample in a study of blood T cells in healthy people across ages (dated by TCRdb to 2013 to 2016). Libraries were made using 5' RACE. Sequenced using an Illumina HiSeq 2500. The second PCR ran for about 6 to 12 cycles and used a J-beta primer mix along with a sample-barcoded 5' primer. TCRdb itself trimmed the public reads at Q25 with fastp, ran MiXCR and retained productive beta chains. Each CDR3 protein gets just one entry, which takes the most common genes and DNA from the rows behind it. The sample table lists hundreds of thousands of distinct CDR3 sequences, roughly three fifths of them with a count of one. The ten most abundant clones make up around a quarter of the sample. The sample taken for sequencing was blood. All receptors come from a man in his forties or fifties in good health.

V usage is TRBV12-3 or TRBV12-4 and J usage is TRBJ2-3; possibly TRBD1 for D (5 bases). V gave up 6 bases and J gave up 4 bases, with 20 bases separating them. CDR3 size: 16 residues. CDR3 amino acids: CASRRQAGWIADTQYF. The CDR3 region has the DNA TGTGCCAGCAGACGTCAGGCAGGGTGGATAGCAGATACGCAGTATTTT.

This clonotype has more than one count but fewer than ten. The chain has TRBV14 and TRBJ2-6; D is uncertain. Germline V gene sequence: CDR1 SGHDN, CDR2 FVKESK. CDR3 length: 17 amino acids. V lost 5 bases to trimming and J lost 0 bases, with 14 bases between them. The CDR3 here is CASSSGTVLSGANVLTF. The CDR3 DNA follows: TGTGCCAGCAGCTCCGGAACAGTCCTCTCTGGGGCCAACGTCCTGACTTTC.

The rearrangement links TRBV28 to TRBJ2-1; D may be TRBD1 (6 bases). The CDR3 contains 15 residues. Germline V CDR1 and CDR2: MDHEN, SYDVKM. Trimming stripped 4 bases from V and 8 bases from J, with 18 bases between. DNA of the CDR3: TGTGCCAGCAGTTCCCCGGACAGTTCTAAGTATGAGCAGTTCTTC. Its translation is CASSSPDSSKYEQFF.

The rearrangement uses TRBV2 and TRBJ2-7; D tentatively reads TRBD1 or TRBD2 (6 bases each). Trimming removed 7 bases at V and 3 bases at J, with 16 bases between. The CDR3 length is 14 residues. The germline gives CDR1 SNHLY, CDR2 FYNNEI. CDR3 bases: TGTGCCAGCACGGGGGCTACAGTAGGCTACGAGCAGTACTTC. It yields the protein CASTGATVGYEQYF.

The V call is TRBV15, the J call TRBJ2-2; TRBD1 matches 12 bases. Germline CDR1 and CDR2: LNHNV and YYDKDF (reference sequence). The CDR3 is made up of 17 amino acids. After removal of 1 base from V and 5 bases from J, the junction contained 5 bases not matched to a gene. CDR3 bases: TGTGCCACCAGCAGAGGTCGGGGACAGGGGGCGACCGGGGAGCTGTTTTTT. Protein: CATSRGRGQGATGELFF.

This clonotype was detected ten times or more. V and J are TRBV6-6 and TRBJ1-1; TRBD1 might be the D (5 bases). V dropped 2 bases and J dropped 4 bases, with 8 bases sitting between them. CDR1 MNHNY and CDR2 SVGAGI come from the germline V gene (reference sequence). This CDR3 has 13 amino acids. The CDR3 coding sequence is TGTGCCAGCAGTTACGAAAGGGGCACTGAAGCTTTCTTT. Residues: CASSYERGTEAFF.

In DNA form, the CDR3 reads TGTGCCAGCAGTCCAGCAATTGGCAGCGGGGGGCTCCGCGGTACGCAGTATTTT. Its protein product is CASSPAIGSGGLRGTQYF. The chain joins TRBV6-2 or TRBV6-3 to TRBJ2-3; TRBD2 agrees at 9 bases. CDR1 and CDR2 from the germline V gene are MNHEY and SVGEGT. Trimming cost V 5 bases and J 8 bases; bases outside gene matches: 20. The CDR3 is 18 amino acids.

This chain uses TRBV6-5 with TRBJ1-5; D gene uncertain. The CDR3 is 15 residues long. The germline V gene encodes CDR1 MNHEY and CDR2 SVGAGI. The V end lost 7 bases, the J end lost 9 bases, and 22 bases lay between the germline ends. The CDR3, as DNA: TGTGCCAGCACCTCAGAAGCAGGACCCTACGCGCCCCAGCATTTT. Protein: CASTSEAGPYAPQHF.

This chain uses TRBV7-9 with TRBJ1-5; a weak D match, TRBD1 (6 bases). V dropped 3 bases and J dropped 1 base, with 13 bases sitting between them. This CDR3 contains 16 residues. The germline CDR1 and CDR2 sequences are SEHNR and FQNEAQ (reference sequence). The CDR3 is CASSFGTLASNQPQHF. In DNA, the CDR3 is TGTGCCAGCAGCTTCGGGACATTGGCGAGCAATCAGCCCCAGCATTTT.

The chain is built from TRBV28 and TRBJ2-5; the match to TRBD2 covers 13 bases. CDR1 is MDHEN and CDR2 is SYDVKM in the germline V gene. The length of the CDR3 is 17 residues. V lost 3 bases to trimming and J lost 4 bases; unmatched junction nucleotides: 8. The CDR3 spells CASSFFPGTSGAETQYF. For the CDR3, the DNA is TGTGCCAGCAGTTTCTTCCCGGGGACTAGCGGGGCAGAGACCCAGTACTTC. Full variable domain (rest looked up from reference TRBV28 and TRBJ2-5): DVKVTQSSRYLVKRTGEKVFLECVQDMDHENMFWYRQDPGLGLRLIYFSYDVKMKEKGDIPEGYSVSREKKERFSLILESASTNQTSMYLCASSFFPGTSGAETQYFGPGTRLLVL.

The chain's CDR3 is CSARDREETQYF. CDR3 DNA: TGCAGTGCTAGAGATCGGGAAGAGACCCAGTACTTC. The chain recombines TRBV20-1 with TRBJ2-5, with unresolved D. Germline-derived CDR1 and CDR2 are DFQATT and SNEGSKA (reference sequence). The V end lost 0 bases, the J end lost 3 bases, and 5 bases lay between the germline ends. The CDR3 is made up of 12 amino acids.

The rearrangement joins TRBV4-3 to TRBJ2-5, with 8 bases identical to TRBD1. With the DNA end fitting TRBJ2-7 better, the J assignment may be wrong. The CDR3 runs to 15 residues. The germline V gene has CDR1 LGHNA and CDR2 YSLEER. The CDR3 sequence is CASSQGTGRAYEQYF. The CDR3 coding sequence is TGCGCCAGCAGCCAAGGGACAGGGCGGGCCTACGAGCAGTACTTC.

The chain joins TRBV6-2 or TRBV6-3 to TRBJ2-4, with 16 bases lining up with TRBD2. Germline V CDR1 and CDR2: MNHEY, SVGEGT. V dropped 6 bases and J dropped 7; count of bases not matched to a gene: 9. The CDR3 covers 17 residues. CDR3 nucleotides: TGTGCCAGCAGCCCCACCGGGACTAGCGGGAGGGGGAACATTCAGTACTTC. This translates into CASSPTGTSGRGNIQYF.

The sample holds one count of this clonotype. The chain carries TRBV28 and TRBJ2-4, with D unclear. Gene TRBJ2-5 matches the end of the DNA better, so the J call may be wrong. The germline gives CDR1 MDHEN, CDR2 SYDVKM. The CDR3 totals 15 residues. The CDR3 spells CASSQSPAVQETQYF. In DNA form, the CDR3 reads TGTGCCAGCAGCCAATCCCCGGCGGTACAAGAGACCCAGTACTTC.

This clonotype was recorded at least ten times. The chain links TRBV20-1 to TRBJ2-7; D possibly corresponds to TRBD2 (5 bases). Trimming left V 2 bases short and J 7 bases short, with 9 bases between. This CDR3 spans 11 amino acids. Germline V gene sequence: CDR1 DFQATT, CDR2 SNEGSKA (reference sequence). The CDR3 DNA reads TGCAGTGCTAGACCATCGGGGGAGCAGTACTTC. It codes for CSARPSGEQYF.

The chain employs TRBV20-1 and TRBJ2-3; no definite D call. Trimming cost V 4 bases and J 0 bases, with 20 bases left between them. This CDR3 is built from 17 residues. Germline CDR1 is DFQATT and CDR2 is SNEGSKA (reference sequence). CDR3 sequence: CSAIILTWDPSTDTQYF. CDR3 DNA: TGCAGTGCTATTATCCTAACATGGGATCCTAGCACAGATACGCAGTATTTT.

The genes are TRBV5-1 and TRBJ2-4, with 7 bases matching TRBD2. From germline, CDR1 is SGHRS and CDR2 YFSETQ. The CDR3 length is 18 residues. Trimming cost V 0 bases and J 1 base; bases outside gene matches: 10. The CDR3 sequence is CASSLGPQLAWAKNIQYF. The CDR3 DNA reads as TGCGCCAGCAGCTTGGGACCCCAACTAGCGTGGGCCAAAAACATTCAGTACTTC.

The chain joins TRBV5-4 to TRBJ2-7; the match to TRBD1 covers 8 bases. The J call is uncertain, as TRBJ2-5 better fits the DNA end. CDR1 and CDR2 from the germline V gene are SGHNT and YYREEE (reference sequence). This CDR3 comprises 14 residues. The CDR3 nucleotides read TGTGCCAGCAGCCAACAGACAGGGGTGGAGACCCAGTACTTC. As protein: CASSQQTGVETQYF.

This clonotype occurred a few times. This CDR3 is CASSEDRDRQYF. The CDR3 DNA reads as TGTGCCAGCAGCGAGGACCGGGACAGGCAGTATTTT. The V call is TRBV9, the J call TRBJ2-3; TRBD1 matches at 7 bases. Germline CDR1 reads SGDLS; CDR2 reads YYNGEE. CDR3 length equals 12 residues. V gave up 3 bases and J gave up 11 bases; unmatched junction bases: 6. Combining the CDR3 with reference TRBV9 and TRBJ2-3 gives the whole variable domain DSGVTQTPKHLITATGQRVTLRCSPRSGDLSVYWYQQSLDQGLQFLIQYYNGEERAKGNILERFSAQQFPDLHSELNLSSLELGDSALYFCASSEDRDRQYFGPGTRLTVL.

This sequence joins TRBV7-8 and TRBJ2-1; 7 nucleotides match TRBD1. Germline V gene lookup returns CDR1 SGHVS and CDR2 FQNEAQ. V trimming: 5 bases; J trimming: 0 bases; junction bases outside the gene matches: 4. The CDR3 has 15 amino acids. CDR3 sequence (DNA): TGTGCCAGCAGCCAAAGGACAGGCTCCTACAATGAGCAGTTCTTC. Protein sequence: CASSQRTGSYNEQFF.

The V gene is TRBV7-2, the J gene TRBJ2-2, with a weak D call TRBD1 (6 bases). CDR1 SGHTA and CDR2 FQGNSA come from the germline V gene. V was clipped by 0 bases and J by 6 bases, with 14 bases between them. The CDR3 covers 16 residues. The CDR3 here is CASSLARTAGAGELFF. Written as DNA, the CDR3 is TGTGCCAGCAGCTTAGCCCGCACGGCAGGGGCCGGGGAGCTGTTTTTT.